What follows describes a single T cell receptor beta chain. This record belongs to a study of shared clonotypes between healthy human individuals. The assay was immunoSEQ multiplex PCR, and TCRdb's table has in-frame clones only and misses some. The top ten hold 12% of the sample, which has approximately 470,000 clones, more than 75% seen once. CDR1 SGHNT and CDR2 YENEEA come from the germline V gene. V lost 1 base, J lost 5 bases, and 7 bases stayed unmatched. The CDR3 totals 15 residues. Sequenced material: PBMCs. The V and J genes are TRBV11-3 and TRBJ2-5, with TRBD1 matching over 7 bases. The source of this sequence is a woman between 40 and 55 years old in good health. Some clones in this sample may be carry-over from other donors' samples. The DNA of the CDR3 is TGTGCCAGCAGCTTAGCTGCAGGGGGACGGGAGACCCAGTACTTC. Residues: CASSLAAGGRETQYF.